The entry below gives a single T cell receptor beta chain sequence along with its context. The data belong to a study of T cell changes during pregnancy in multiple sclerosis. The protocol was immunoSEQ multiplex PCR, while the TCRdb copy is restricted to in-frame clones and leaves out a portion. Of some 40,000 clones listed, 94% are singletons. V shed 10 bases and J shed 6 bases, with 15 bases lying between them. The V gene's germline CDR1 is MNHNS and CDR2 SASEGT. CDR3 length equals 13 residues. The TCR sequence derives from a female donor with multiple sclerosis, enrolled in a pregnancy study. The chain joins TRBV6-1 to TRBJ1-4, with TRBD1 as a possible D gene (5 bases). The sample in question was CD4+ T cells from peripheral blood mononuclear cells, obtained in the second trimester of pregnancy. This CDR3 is CATAQGLYEKLFF. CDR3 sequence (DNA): TGTGCCACCGCTCAGGGACTTTATGAAAAACTGTTTTTT.